This entry lists 20 T cell receptor beta chains sequenced from one sample in a study of blood T cell repertoires in COVID-19. Libraries were prepared by immunoSEQ multiplex PCR; TCRdb keeps only in-frame clonotypes and omits some of them. This sample has 200,000 to 250,000 clones, with approximately 88% found just once. Sequenced input: PBMCs or T cells enriched from blood (not recorded which). The receptors were sampled from a woman younger than 45 who had been exposed to COVID-19.

J is TRBJ2-7 and V is TRBV11-3; a weak D match, TRBD2 (6 bases). CDR3 size: 14 residues. V lost 5 bases and J 3 bases, leaving 14 bases between the germline ends. Per germline, CDR1 SGHNT and CDR2 YENEEA. CDR3 coding DNA: TGTGCCAGCAGCCTGCGGACGGGGGACTACGAGCAGTACTTC. It yields the protein CASSLRTGDYEQYF.

This chain connects TRBV24-1 to TRBJ2-1; 7 bases line up with TRBD1. With V trimmed by 2 bases and J by 2 bases, 2 bases remained unmatched. Germline V CDR1 and CDR2: KGHDR, SFDVKD. The CDR3 totals 15 residues. The CDR3 nucleotides read TGTGCCACCAGTGATTCCCAGGGGGCCTACAATGAGCAGTTCTTC. Protein: CATSDSQGAYNEQFF.

In DNA form, the CDR3 reads TGTGCCAGCAGCCCTCTGGAGATACTACCAAACTCCTACAATGAGCAGTTCTTC. Translation gives CASSPLEILPNSYNEQFF. The J gene is TRBJ2-1, the V gene TRBV7-9; D is uncertain. Between the trimmed V and J ends, which lost 5 bases and 0 bases, there was a span of 20 bases. This CDR3 contains 18 residues. CDR1 SEHNR and CDR2 FQNEAQ come from the germline V gene (reference sequence).

The rearrangement links TRBV7-2 to TRBJ2-7, with 10 bases aligning to TRBD2. The CDR3 has 15 residues. The trim removed 5 bases at V and 3 bases at J, leaving 7 bases unmatched. Germline V gene lookup returns CDR1 SGHTA and CDR2 FQGNSA. The CDR3 sequence is CASSEALAGVYEQYF. CDR3 sequence (DNA): TGTGCCAGCAGCGAGGCCCTAGCGGGAGTCTACGAGCAGTACTTC.

The rearrangement links TRBV7-9 to TRBJ2-1; possibly TRBD2 for D (5 bases). Trimming pared 5 bases from V and 8 bases from J, leaving 16 bases between. Looked up from germline, CDR1 is SEHNR and CDR2 is FQNEAQ (reference sequence). CDR3 size: 14 residues. CDR3 protein: CASSEGSGLDEQFF. The DNA of the CDR3 is TGTGCCAGCAGCGAGGGATCGGGTTTGGATGAGCAGTTCTTC. Combining the CDR3 with reference TRBV7-9 and TRBJ2-1 gives the whole variable domain DTGVSQNPRHKITKRGQNVTFRCDPISEHNRLYWYRQTLGQGPEFLTYFQNEAQLEKSRLLSDRFSAERPKGSFSTLEIQRTEQGDSAMYLCASSEGSGLDEQFFGPGTRLTVL.

The gene calls are TRBV7-9 and TRBJ1-5; D gene uncertain. Germline-derived CDR1 and CDR2 are SEHNR and FQNEAQ (reference sequence). V lost 1 base and J lost 4, with 5 bases in between. The CDR3 length is 13 residues. CDR3 amino acids: CASSLDTNQPQHF. CDR3 DNA sequence: TGTGCCAGCAGCTTAGACACGAATCAGCCCCAGCATTTT.

The V gene is TRBV10-1, the J gene TRBJ2-1, with 12 bases matching TRBD2. Germline lookup yields CDR1 WNHNN and CDR2 SYGVQD (reference sequence). With V trimmed by 6 bases and J by 8 bases, 5 bases remained unmatched. CDR3 length: 14 residues. Here the CDR3 reads CASSGTSGFDEQFF. The CDR3 DNA reads as TGCGCCAGCAGCGGGACTAGCGGGTTTGATGAGCAGTTCTTC.

This rearrangement joins TRBV6-1 to TRBJ1-2; D might be TRBD1 (6 bases). Germline V gene lookup returns CDR1 MNHNS and CDR2 SASEGT. The CDR3 sequence is 15 residues long. Between the trimmed V and J ends, which lost 0 bases and 2 bases, there was a span of 10 bases. CDR3 loop: CASSEAHGGNYGYTF. The CDR3 nucleotides read TGTGCCAGCAGTGAAGCGCATGGGGGCAACTATGGCTACACCTTC.

In the case of this clone: The final CDR3 position lacks the conserved phenylalanine or tryptophan, pointing to a likely read error. The rearrangement uses TRBV2 and TRBJ1-2; 7 nucleotides align to TRBD1. CDR3 length: 16 amino acids. Germline values: CDR1 SNHLY, CDR2 FYNNEI. With V trimmed by 8 bases and J by 8 bases, 20 bases remained unmatched. DNA of the CDR3: TGTGCCAGCCGCGACGGGACAGCACAAGTATTTCGGGGCTACACCCTC. Translation gives CASRDGTAQVFRGYTL.

This chain joins TRBV3-1 (or the pseudogene TRBV3-2) and TRBJ1-2; 7 positions agree with TRBD1. V lost 3 bases to trimming and J lost 7 bases; unmatched junction nucleotides: 11. Germline CDR1 is LGHDT and CDR2 is YNNKEL (reference sequence). This CDR3 contains 15 residues. The CDR3 here is CASSHQGDGFSGYTF. DNA for the CDR3: TGTGCCAGCAGCCACCAGGGGGACGGCTTTTCTGGCTACACCTTC.

The sample holds a few counts of this clone. CDR3 DNA: TGTGCCAGCAGCTTAAACCCGCTTGGTGGGAGGGGGTACAATGAGCAGTTCTTC. Amino acid sequence: CASSLNPLGGRGYNEQFF. The chain couples TRBV7-3 to TRBJ2-1; TRBD2 might be the D (7 bases). CDR1 and CDR2 (germline): SGHTA, FQGTGA. V was shortened by 1 base and J by 4 bases, with 20 bases between the two germline ends. This CDR3 has 18 amino acids.

This clone occurred a few times. This chain uses TRBV4-1 with TRBJ2-1; D is possibly TRBD1 (6 bases). The CDR3 covers 13 residues. Trimming stripped 8 bases from V and 7 bases from J, with 15 bases between. Germline V gene lookup returns CDR1 MGHRA and CDR2 YSYEKL. CDR3 sequence reads: CASRSLGGNEQFF. CDR3 sequence (DNA): TGCGCCAGCCGGAGCTTAGGGGGAAATGAGCAGTTCTTC.

This chain's CDR3 is CASSRRSADTEAFF. CDR3 in DNA: TGCGCCAGCAGCCGGCGTTCGGCGGACACTGAAGCTTTCTTT. V is TRBV4-1 and J is TRBJ1-1; D uncertain. V was pared by 4 bases and J by 3 bases, with 12 bases between. The CDR3 spans 14 residues. Germline V gene data show CDR1 as MGHRA and CDR2 as YSYEKL.

This chain joins TRBV7-9 and TRBJ2-5, with a possible D match to TRBD1 (6 bases). V was cut by 3 bases and J by 0 bases, with 8 bases left in between. The CDR3 totals 14 residues. Germline CDR1 SEHNR, CDR2 FQNEAQ (reference sequence). The CDR3 sequence is CASSFWTDQETQYF. CDR3 nucleotides: TGTGCCAGCAGCTTCTGGACAGACCAAGAGACCCAGTACTTC.

The gene calls are TRBV27 and TRBJ2-7, with 11 bases that match TRBD2. The CDR3 extends over 14 amino acids. J gave up 3 bases and V 4 bases, and 2 bases lay outside the gene matches. Per germline, CDR1 MNHEY and CDR2 SMNVEV (reference sequence). Here the CDR3 reads CASSSGTSGYEQYF. The DNA for the CDR3 is TGTGCCAGCAGTTCGGGGACTAGCGGCTACGAGCAGTACTTC.

This clone was found a few times. The chain has TRBV4-2 and TRBJ2-7, with 10 bases identical to TRBD2. V gave up 2 bases and J gave up 7 bases; unmatched junction bases: 11. CDR3 length: 16 amino acids. Germline V gene sequence: CDR1 LGHNA, CDR2 YNFKEQ. The CDR3 region has the DNA TGTGCCAGCAGCCAATTCGCGGTAGCGGGAGGTGATGAGCAGTACTTC. Amino acids: CASSQFAVAGGDEQYF.

This chain links TRBV6-1 with TRBJ2-7; 8 bases are shared with TRBD2. This CDR3 is 14 amino acids long. The germline CDR1 and CDR2 sequences are MNHNS and SASEGT. V gave up 0 bases and J gave up 7 bases; unmatched junction bases: 5. This CDR3 is CASSEAGGRNEQYF. CDR3 in DNA: TGTGCCAGCAGTGAAGCAGGCGGGAGGAATGAGCAGTACTTC.

This rearrangement joins TRBV11-2 to TRBJ2-7; a possible D gene is TRBD1 (6 bases). CDR3 length: 14 residues. V was pared by 0 bases and J by 2 bases, with 8 bases between. CDR1 is SGHAT and CDR2 is FQNNGV in the germline V gene. As DNA, the CDR3 is TGTGCCAGCAGCTTAGAGGGGGCCCCCTACGAGCAGTACTTC. Translated, it gives CASSLEGAPYEQYF.

V is TRBV28 and J is TRBJ1-5; maybe TRBD1 (6 bases). V was shortened by 2 bases and J by 0 bases, with 8 bases between the two germline ends. The germline CDR1 and CDR2 sequences are MDHEN and SYDVKM. This CDR3 region has 15 residues. The CDR3: CASSLAGASNQPQHF. The CDR3 coding sequence is TGTGCCAGCAGTTTAGCAGGGGCTAGCAATCAGCCCCAGCATTTT.

The chain has TRBV7-7 and TRBJ2-2; weak D call: TRBD2 (7 bases). Germline CDR1 reads SSHAT; CDR2 reads FNYEAQ (reference sequence). Trimming cost V 5 bases and J 6 bases, with 16 bases left between them. The CDR3 has 15 amino acids. The CDR3 protein is CASSEGGARSGELFF. As DNA, the CDR3 is TGTGCCAGCAGCGAAGGGGGGGCGCGTTCCGGGGAGCTGTTTTTT.